These T cell receptor beta chains were read from a single sample in a study of response to subunit inactivated influenza vaccine. MiXCR was run by TCRdb on the RT-PCR reads, yielding one entry per CDR3 protein. The sample holds 530,000 or so distinct CDR3 sequences, about 10% seen once. This specimen was PBMCs from blood, taken on the day of vaccination. The receptors shown here come from a man aged 45-65 years who received an inactivated influenza vaccine. The CDR3 runs from the conserved cysteine through the conserved F or W. A D gene is named only where the DNA matches it firmly. Only part of the rows carry a size: once, few, many, or a class if the clone is expanded.

j_call d_call clone_size v_call cdr3_aa cdr3_nt
TRBJ2-1 TRBD1 many TRBV24-1 CATSDPGQGSYEQFF TGTGCCACCAGTGATCCGGGACAGGGTAGTTATGAGCAGTTCTTC
TRBJ2-7 TRBD1 many TRBV10-2 CASSDPGTGFYEQYF TGCGCCAGCAGTGACCCCGGGACAGGATTCTACGAGCAGTACTTC
TRBJ2-7 TRBD1 few TRBV6-1 CASRAGTGFGEQYF TGTGCCAGCAGGGCCGGGACAGGGTTTGGCGAGCAGTACTTC
TRBJ1-2 TRBD1 many TRBV20-1 CSAGDRVVGYGYTF TGCAGTGCTGGCGACAGGGTGGTGGGCTATGGCTACACCTTC
TRBJ1-6 - - TRBV27 CASSPRATNSPLHF TGTGCCAGCAGTCCCCGGGCCACTAATTCACCCCTCCACTTT
TRBJ1-2 TRBD1 few TRBV29-1 CSATGTGPNYYGYTF TGCAGCGCCACCGGGACAGGGCCAAATTACTATGGCTACACCTTC
TRBJ1-2 - few TRBV5-5 CASSWKDSNYGYTF TGTGCCAGCAGCTGGAAAGACAGTAACTATGGCTACACCTTC
TRBJ1-6 - - TRBV4-3 CASSQDYGGPLHF TGCGCCAGCAGCCAAGATTACGGAGGACCCCTCCACTTT
TRBJ2-7 - few TRBV18 CASSPPRGVQGSNEQYF TGTGCCAGCTCACCACCACGAGGGGTTCAGGGAAGTAACGAGCAGTACTTC
TRBJ2-7 - - TRBV9 CASSVGQRSYEQYF TGTGCCAGCAGCGTAGGACAGCGCTCCTACGAGCAGTACTTC
TRBJ2-7 - many TRBV12-3/TRBV12-4 CASTRGTEYEQYF TGTGCCAGCACTCGCGGGACAGAATACGAGCAGTACTTC
TRBJ2-7 - - TRBV28 CASSFRVDEQYF TGTGCCAGCAGTTTTAGGGTCGACGAGCAGTACTTC
TRBJ2-2 - many TRBV15 CATRYNGELFF TGTGCCACCAGGTACAACGGGGAGCTGTTTTTT
TRBJ2-7 TRBD2 many TRBV6-2/TRBV6-3 CASSRSGESTVEQYF TGTGCCAGCAGCCGGAGCGGGGAGAGTACGGTGGAGCAGTACTTC
TRBJ2-1 TRBD1 many TRBV29-1 CSVDGTGGPYNEQFF TGCAGCGTCGACGGGACAGGGGGGCCTTACAATGAGCAGTTCTTC
TRBJ2-5 - few TRBV18 CASSPEIQETQYF TGTGCCAGCTCACCGGAAATCCAAGAGACCCAGTACTTC
TRBJ1-3 - few TRBV12-3/TRBV12-4 CASSLEVISGNTIYF TGTGCCAGCAGTTTAGAGGTCATCTCTGGAAACACCATATATTTT
TRBJ2-7 - few TRBV6-2/TRBV6-3 CASTPPGAGPYEQYF TGTGCCAGCACCCCTCCGGGGGCAGGACCCTACGAGCAGTACTTC
TRBJ2-4 - few TRBV11-2 CASSLGGLALAKNIQYF TGTGCCAGCAGCTTAGGTGGTCTGGCCCTAGCCAAAAACATTCAGTACTTC
TRBJ2-2 TRBD1 few TRBV6-1 CASNPGTGDTGELFF TGTGCCAGCAACCCCGGGACAGGTGACACCGGGGAGCTGTTTTTT
TRBJ1-1 - few TRBV7-2 CASSLAFFGGRGTEAFF TGTGCCAGCAGCTTAGCGTTTTTTGGGGGGAGGGGCACTGAAGCTTTCTTT
TRBJ1-1 - many TRBV6-2/TRBV6-3 CASSTPGVRTEAFF TGTGCCAGCAGCACGCCCGGAGTGAGAACTGAAGCTTTCTTT
TRBJ2-7 TRBD1 - TRBV5-1 CASSQLQGAYEQYF TGCGCCAGCAGCCAACTACAGGGGGCCTACGAGCAGTACTTC
TRBJ2-2 TRBD2 many TRBV6-1 CASVLAGGTGELFF TGTGCCAGCGTCCTCGCGGGGGGCACCGGGGAGCTGTTTTTT
TRBJ1-4 - many TRBV12-3/TRBV12-4 CASSLGGNEKLFF TGTGCCAGCAGCTTGGGGGGTAATGAAAAACTGTTTTTT
TRBJ2-4 - - TRBV18 CASSPSGQLRNIQYF TGTGCCAGCTCACCATCGGGCCAGCTACGAAACATTCAGTACTTC
TRBJ2-7 - few TRBV7-9 CASSLGGAIWEQYF TGTGCCAGCAGCTTAGGGGGTGCTATTTGGGAGCAGTACTTC
TRBJ2-1 TRBD2 many TRBV7-9 CASSSSRTSGYNEQFF TGTGCCAGCAGCTCTTCTCGGACTAGCGGTTACAATGAGCAGTTCTTC
TRBJ2-6 - - TRBV21-1 CASSKGTYPLTGANVLTF TGTGCCAGCAGCAAAGGGACATATCCTCTTACCGGGGCCAACGTCCTGACTTTC
TRBJ2-1 TRBD2 - TRBV6-2/TRBV6-3 CATKKLAGAHDEQFF TGTGCCACCAAGAAACTAGCGGGAGCGCATGATGAGCAGTTCTTC
TRBJ2-5 TRBD1 few TRBV20-1 CSATWTGNQETQYF TGCAGTGCCACCTGGACAGGGAACCAAGAGACCCAGTACTTC
TRBJ2-2 - few TRBV7-2 CASSLLAYTGELFF TGTGCCAGCAGCTTACTGGCCTACACCGGGGAGCTGTTTTTT
TRBJ2-6 - many TRBV12-3/TRBV12-4 CAGKSAGANVLTF TGTGCCGGAAAGTCGGCAGGGGCCAACGTCCTGACTTTC
TRBJ2-7 - few TRBV6-1 CASSESVGDYYEQYF TGTGCCAGCAGTGAGAGTGTTGGGGATTACTACGAGCAGTACTTC
TRBJ2-2 - few TRBV20-1 CSARRDANTGELFF TGCAGTGCTAGACGGGACGCCAACACCGGGGAGCTGTTTTTT
TRBJ2-2 - - TRBV11-2 CASRKTGFGNTGELFF TGTGCCAGCAGAAAAACAGGGTTTGGTAACACCGGGGAGCTGTTTTTT
TRBJ2-7 TRBD2 - TRBV20-1 CSASGRLAGSYEQYF TGCAGTGCTAGTGGTCGGCTAGCGGGCTCCTACGAGCAGTACTTC
TRBJ2-3 - few TRBV7-2 CASSLGRVGFADTQYF TGTGCCAGCAGCTTGGGCAGGGTGGGATTTGCAGATACGCAGTATTTT
TRBJ2-3 - - TRBV28 CASSFPGGPDTDTQYF TGTGCCAGCAGTTTTCCGGGGGGCCCCGACACAGATACGCAGTATTTT
TRBJ2-7 TRBD1 few TRBV20-1 CSAPGQGFYEQYF TGCAGTGCACCGGGACAGGGGTTTTACGAGCAGTACTTC
TRBJ2-2 - - TRBV5-1 CASGMGGELFF TGCGCCAGCGGGATGGGCGGGGAGCTGTTTTTT